These 32 T cell receptor beta chains originate from one sample sequenced in a study of T cells expressing NK-cell markers. TCRdb re-called the 5' RACE reads and catalogs CDR3 proteins one per entry, DNA excluded. Recorded for this sample: a few hundred thousand distinct CDR3 sequences. Material for sequencing was blood T cells: a sorted CD56 or NKG2C T cell subset, CD4+ or CD8+ T cells, or bulk PBMC T cells (not recorded which). These receptors all come from a woman between 45 and 65 years old in good health.

V gene TRBV6-5 combines with J gene TRBJ2-7. CDR3 length: 15 residues. Germline V CDR1 and CDR2: MNHEY, SVGAGI. The CDR3 sequence is CASSYSSGVNYEQYF.

The genes are TRBV4-1 and TRBJ2-1. The CDR3 has 17 residues. CDR1 MGHRA and CDR2 YSYEKL come from the germline V gene. The CDR3 is CASSQDLPVGFYNEQFF.

The gene calls are TRBV12-3 or TRBV12-4 and TRBJ1-4; the D gene TCRdb calls, TRBD1, cannot be checked with no DNA. The CDR3 runs 15 residues. The CDR3 is CASSSSTGANEKLFF.

The chain has TRBV18 and TRBJ2-1; TCRdb outputs TRBD1, but without DNA this stays unchecked. Germline CDR1 is KGHSH and CDR2 is LQKENI. The CDR3 runs to 14 residues. Here the CDR3 reads CASSPEQGLNEQFF. Variable domain in full (rest from reference TRBV18 and TRBJ2-1): NAGVMQNPRHLVRRRGQEARLRCSPMKGHSHVYWYRQLPEEGLKFMVYLQKENIIDESGMPKERFSAEFPKEGPSILRIQQVVRGDSAAYFCASSPEQGLNEQFFGPGTRLTVL.

The chain recombines TRBV14 with TRBJ2-7; there is no DNA to check the TCRdb D call of TRBD1. The germline gives CDR1 SGHDN, CDR2 FVKESK. The CDR3 spans 17 residues. This CDR3 reads CASSQGTGNLFSYEQYF.

The rearrangement links TRBV20-1 to TRBJ2-1; the D call from TCRdb, TRBD1, cannot be confirmed without DNA. This CDR3 comprises 11 residues. Per the germline V gene, CDR1 is DFQATT and CDR2 is SNEGSKA (reference sequence). The CDR3 loop reads CSARDPPLQFF.

The CDR3 loop reads CASSKGFSGRSSQYF. The chain combines TRBV21-1 with TRBJ2-4; TCRdb designates TRBD2, a call that cannot be tested without DNA. TRBV21-1 represents a pseudogene. There are 15 residues in the CDR3.

V is TRBV20-1 and J is TRBJ1-1; TCRdb's assignment of TRBD1 cannot be checked, as there is no DNA. Germline CDR1 is DFQATT and CDR2 is SNEGSKA (reference sequence). This CDR3 has 16 amino acids. CDR3 amino acids: CSARPPGQGRDTEAFF.

J is TRBJ2-1 and V is TRBV18. There are 12 residues in the CDR3. Germline values: CDR1 KGHSH, CDR2 LQKENI. CDR3 residues: CASSQENNEQFF. The full variable domain, rest sourced from reference TRBV18 and TRBJ2-1, is NAGVMQNPRHLVRRRGQEARLRCSPMKGHSHVYWYRQLPEEGLKFMVYLQKENIIDESGMPKERFSAEFPKEGPSILRIQQVVRGDSAAYFCASSQENNEQFFGPGTRLTVL.

This chain connects TRBV5-1 to TRBJ2-3; TCRdb picks TRBD1, but there is no DNA to check that call. CDR1 is SGHRS, CDR2 YFSETQ, per germline. The CDR3 totals 15 residues. This CDR3 is CASKGGRLYPDTQYF.

The CDR3 here is CASSELAGTGFSSGISDEQFF. The V call is TRBV25-1, the J call TRBJ2-1; with no DNA, the TCRdb D assignment of TRBD1 cannot be verified. Germline loops: CDR1 MGHDK, CDR2 SYGVNS. This CDR3 spans 21 amino acids.

This chain links TRBV4-1 with TRBJ1-1; the TCRdb call, TRBD1, lacks DNA for checking. Germline V gene lookup returns CDR1 MGHRA and CDR2 YSYEKL. This CDR3 is 15 amino acids long. CDR3 amino acids: CASSQVGQAFSEAFF.

The chain couples TRBV10-3 to TRBJ2-3; TCRdb picks TRBD1, but there is no DNA to check that call. The CDR3 runs to 15 residues. Germline V gives CDR1 ENHRY, CDR2 SYGVKD. CDR3 residues: CAISGGQRRGNTQYF.

The rearrangement joins TRBV11-2 to TRBJ1-2; TCRdb's D gene call, TRBD1, goes unchecked for lack of DNA. The CDR3 runs to 13 residues. CDR1 and CDR2 from the germline V gene are SGHAT and FQNNGV. The CDR3 sequence: CASSKRQTYGYTF.

This sequence joins TRBV2 and TRBJ2-5. Germline lookup yields CDR1 SNHLY and CDR2 FYNNEI. This CDR3 comprises 12 residues. The CDR3 reads CASSLNRETQYF.

The gene calls are TRBV6-5 and TRBJ2-1; the D call from TCRdb, TRBD1, cannot be confirmed without DNA. CDR3 length: 12 residues. Germline V lookup: CDR1 MNHEY, CDR2 SVGAGI. This CDR3 reads CASSYSGGEQFF.

This CDR3 reads CASSQDWGVASYNEQFF. The chain combines TRBV14 with TRBJ2-1; TCRdb designates TRBD1, a call that cannot be tested without DNA. The CDR3 is 17 residues long. The germline gives CDR1 SGHDN, CDR2 FVKESK. The whole variable domain, filled in from reference TRBV14 and TRBJ2-1, reads EAGVTQFPSHSVIEKGQTVTLRCDPISGHDNLYWYRRVMGKEIKFLLHFVKESKQDESGMPNNRFLAERTGGTYSTLKVQPAELEDSGVYFCASSQDWGVASYNEQFFGPGTRLTVL.

The chain links TRBV2 to TRBJ2-1. This CDR3 has 13 amino acids. Germline-derived CDR1 and CDR2 are SNHLY and FYNNEI. The CDR3 protein is CASSTERAYEQFF.

The chain employs TRBV4-1 and TRBJ2-3; the TRBD2 assignment by TCRdb is unverifiable without DNA. Germline V gives CDR1 MGHRA, CDR2 YSYEKL. The CDR3 extends over 16 amino acids. CDR3 protein: CASRGLAASITDTQYF.

This chain uses TRBV29-1 with TRBJ1-1; no DNA is available, so the TRBD1 call from TCRdb remains unchecked. Germline V lookup: CDR1 SQVTM, CDR2 ANQGSEA. The CDR3 totals 14 residues. The CDR3 loop reads CSVAMQGGGTEAFF. Together with reference TRBV29-1 and TRBJ1-1, the CDR3 gives the full variable domain: SAVISQKPSRDICQRGTSLTIQCQVDSQVTMMFWYRQQPGQSLTLIATANQGSEATYESGFVIDKFPISRPNLTFSTLTVSNMSPEDSSIYLCSVAMQGGGTEAFFGQGTRLTVV.

The chain recombines TRBV5-1 with TRBJ2-5; the TCRdb D gene call, TRBD2, has no DNA to confirm it. The CDR3 contains 17 residues. The germline gives CDR1 SGHRS, CDR2 YFSETQ. The CDR3 loop is CASSLSVGRSREETQYF.

This chain joins TRBV4-2 and TRBJ2-7; TCRdb's D call, TRBD2, is unchecked because there is no DNA. Germline V CDR1 and CDR2: LGHNA, YNFKEQ. The CDR3 runs to 20 residues. CDR3 residues: CASSQGSALAGNKITYEQYF.

The genes are TRBV7-2 and TRBJ2-6; TCRdb's D call, TRBD2, is unchecked because there is no DNA. This CDR3 spans 19 amino acids. The germline V gene has CDR1 SGHTA and CDR2 FQGNSA. CDR3 loop: CASSKKSGRSLSGANVLTF.

The V gene is TRBV20-1, the J gene TRBJ2-1; TCRdb lists TRBD2, though no DNA is available to test this call. Germline V gives CDR1 DFQATT, CDR2 SNEGSKA (reference sequence). The CDR3 spans 11 residues. CDR3 sequence reads: CVPGTAPEQFF.

The gene calls are TRBV11-2 and TRBJ2-5. The CDR3 runs 12 residues. The germline V gene encodes CDR1 SGHAT and CDR2 FQNNGV. The CDR3 loop reads CASSARVGTQYF.

The rearrangement links TRBV4-1 to TRBJ2-1; absent DNA, TCRdb's TRBD1 call cannot be checked. The CDR3 sequence is 15 residues long. Germline V CDR1 and CDR2: MGHRA, YSYEKL. CDR3 sequence: CASSPLGAVYNEQFF.

The chain is built from TRBV6-5 and TRBJ2-3; lacking DNA, the TRBD1 call made by TCRdb goes unchecked. Germline lookup yields CDR1 MNHEY and CDR2 SVGAGI. This CDR3 spans 13 amino acids. CDR3 residues: CASSYEPRDTQYF.

CDR3 region: CASSSAGENTDTQYF. The gene calls are TRBV28 and TRBJ2-3; TCRdb's D gene call, TRBD2, goes unchecked for lack of DNA. Per germline, CDR1 MDHEN and CDR2 SYDVKM. This CDR3 contains 15 residues.

The chain has TRBV5-1 and TRBJ2-3; the D gene TCRdb calls, TRBD2, cannot be checked with no DNA. CDR1 and CDR2 (germline): SGHRS, YFSETQ. The CDR3 extends over 16 amino acids. CDR3 residues: CASSLGSGGFADTQYF.

V usage is TRBV20-1 and J usage is TRBJ2-7; TCRdb returns TRBD1, unconfirmable since there is no DNA. Germline CDR1 and CDR2: DFQATT and SNEGSKA (reference sequence). This CDR3 contains 13 residues. The CDR3 spells CSAPIEGAYEQYF.

This chain joins TRBV2 and TRBJ2-7; the D gene TCRdb calls, TRBD1, cannot be checked with no DNA. The CDR3 is made up of 14 amino acids. Germline loops: CDR1 SNHLY, CDR2 FYNNEI. CDR3 protein: CASNLRDTTHEQYF.

This rearrangement joins TRBV5-1 to TRBJ2-5; as DNA is missing, the TRBD2 call by TCRdb cannot be tested. Germline CDR1 reads SGHRS; CDR2 reads YFSETQ. The CDR3 sequence is 14 residues long. CDR3 sequence: CASFGGPSAETQYF.